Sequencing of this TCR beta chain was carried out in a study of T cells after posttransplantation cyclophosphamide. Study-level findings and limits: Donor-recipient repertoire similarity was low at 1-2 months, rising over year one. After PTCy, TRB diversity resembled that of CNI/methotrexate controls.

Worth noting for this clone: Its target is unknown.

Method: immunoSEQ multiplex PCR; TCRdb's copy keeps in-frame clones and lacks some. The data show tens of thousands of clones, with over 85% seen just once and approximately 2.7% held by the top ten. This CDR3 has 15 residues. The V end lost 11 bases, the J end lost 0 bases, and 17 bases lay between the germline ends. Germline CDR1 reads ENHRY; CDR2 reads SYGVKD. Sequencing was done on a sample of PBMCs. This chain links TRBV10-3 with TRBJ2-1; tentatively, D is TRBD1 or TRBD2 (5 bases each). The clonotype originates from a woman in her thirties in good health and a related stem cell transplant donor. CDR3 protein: CAARPPGSSYNEQFF. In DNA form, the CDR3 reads TGTGCCGCCCGGCCCCCAGGGAGCTCCTACAATGAGCAGTTCTTC.